These 5 T cell receptor beta chains share one sample of origin, sequenced in a study of blood T cell repertoires in COVID-19. Here immunoSEQ multiplex PCR was the method, and the copy in TCRdb shows in-frame clones only, minus some. The sample has about half a million clones, 89% seen once. Sequences were obtained from peripheral blood. These receptors all come from a man aged 18 to 29 with COVID-19, enrolled during active disease.

The V and J genes are TRBV19 and TRBJ1-1; D may be TRBD1 (6 bases). This CDR3 contains 15 residues. The V end was cut by 6 bases, the J end by 1 base, with 15 bases between. Germline-derived CDR1 and CDR2 are LNHDA and SQIVND (reference sequence). CDR3 nucleotides: TGTGCCAGTAGCAAGGCAGGGGTTGCGAACACTGAAGCTTTCTTT. Translating gives CASSKAGVANTEAFF. Variable domain in full (rest from reference TRBV19 and TRBJ1-1): DGGITQSPKYLFRKEGQNVTLSCEQNLNHDAMYWYRQDPGQGLRLIYYSQIVNDFQKGDIAEGYSVSREKKESFPLTVTSAQKNPTAFYLCASSKAGVANTEAFFGQGTRLTVV.

The chain recombines TRBV6-5 with TRBJ2-7; D possibly corresponds to TRBD1 (6 bases). V lost 8 bases and J 7 bases, leaving 15 bases between the germline ends. Germline CDR1 and CDR2: MNHEY and SVGAGI. There are 12 residues in the CDR3. The CDR3 bases are TGTGCCAGCCATGAATACCAGGGGGAGCAGTACTTC. Its translation: CASHEYQGEQYF.

Only a few counts were recorded for this clone. CDR3 region: CASSPRQAANTEAFF. CDR3 coding DNA: TGTGCCAGCAGCCCCCGACAGGCGGCCAACACTGAAGCTTTCTTT. The gene calls are TRBV11-2 and TRBJ1-1, with D tentatively TRBD1 (6 bases). Trimming took off 5 bases at V and 2 bases at J, with 15 bases between the two ends. The germline CDR1 and CDR2 sequences are SGHAT and FQNNGV. The CDR3 contains 15 residues.

The chain is built from TRBV4-2 and TRBJ1-4; D unclear. The ends were cut back, 6 bases at V and 0 bases at J, with 20 bases in the middle. Germline V lookup: CDR1 LGHNA, CDR2 YNFKEQ. The CDR3 runs to 18 residues. The CDR3: CASRSRGFTIATNEKLFF. The CDR3 DNA follows: TGTGCCAGCAGATCGAGAGGGTTTACGATTGCAACTAATGAAAAACTGTTTTTT.

Worth noting for this clone: Germline and junction disagree at one end, which may indicate a read error. The rearrangement links TRBV6-5 to TRBJ1-6, with D hard to call. This CDR3 region has 15 residues. Germline lookup yields CDR1 MNHEY and CDR2 SVGAGI. The CDR3 reads CASSLGSSYNSPLHF. The CDR3, as DNA: TGTGCCAGTAGTTTAGGGAGCTCCTATAATTCACCCCTCCACTTT.